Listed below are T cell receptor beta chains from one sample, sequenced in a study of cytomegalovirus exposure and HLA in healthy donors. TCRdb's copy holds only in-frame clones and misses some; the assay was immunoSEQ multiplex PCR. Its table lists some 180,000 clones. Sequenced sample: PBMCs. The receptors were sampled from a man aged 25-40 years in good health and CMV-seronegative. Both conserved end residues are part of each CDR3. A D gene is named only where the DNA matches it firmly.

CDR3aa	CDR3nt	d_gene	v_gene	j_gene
CASSGKVTEQETQYF	TGTGCCAGCAGCGGAAAGGTCACAGAACAAGAGACCCAGTACTTC	.	TRBV9	TRBJ2-5
CSVEPSGNDYEQYF	TGCAGCGTTGAACCCAGCGGGAATGACTACGAGCAGTACTTC	TRBD2	TRBV29-1	TRBJ2-7
CASSLGQALYGYTF	TGTGCCAGCAGCTTAGGACAGGCCCTCTATGGCTACACCTTC	.	TRBV7-8	TRBJ1-2
CASSGNRGLNTEAFF	TGTGCCAGCAGCGGCAACAGGGGCCTGAACACTGAAGCTTTCTTT	TRBD1	TRBV7-2	TRBJ1-1
CASSPREGAQETQYF	TGTGCCAGCAGCCCCCGAGAGGGAGCCCAAGAGACCCAGTACTTC	.	TRBV11-2	TRBJ2-5
CASSPSGADTEAFF	TGTGCCAGCTCACCATCAGGGGCCGACACTGAAGCTTTCTTT	.	TRBV18	TRBJ1-1
CASSQGQTSNQPQHF	TGTGCCAGCTCACAGGGACAGACGAGCAATCAGCCCCAGCATTTT	TRBD1	TRBV18	TRBJ1-5
CASSTGLAGGPVGTGELFF	TGTGCCAGCAGCACGGGACTAGCGGGGGGGCCGGTTGGCACCGGGGAGCTGTTTTTT	TRBD2	TRBV11-3	TRBJ2-2
CASSSIRHQGGYTF	TGTGCCAGCAGCTCCATACGGCACCAGGGTGGCTACACCTTC	.	TRBV11-2	TRBJ1-2
CARNIQGVWGYTF	TGTGCCAGAAACATCCAGGGGGTTTGGGGCTACACCTTC	TRBD1	TRBV5-3	TRBJ1-2
CASSFLAGDNTGELFF	TGCGCCAGCAGCTTTCTAGCGGGAGATAACACCGGGGAGCTGTTTTTT	TRBD2	TRBV5-1	TRBJ2-2
CASSLARTHGGELFF	TGTGCCAGCAGCTTAGCGCGAACCCACGGCGGGGAGCTGTTTTTT	.	TRBV5-4	TRBJ2-2
CASSESRPNTGELFF	TGTGCCAGCAGTGAATCCAGGCCTAACACCGGGGAGCTGTTTTTT	.	TRBV2	TRBJ2-2
CATSRQASSGNTIYF	TGTGCCACCAGCAGACAGGCGAGCTCTGGAAACACCATATATTTT	.	TRBV15	TRBJ1-3
CASSPRGAPSNEKLFF	TGTGCCAGCAGCCCCCGTGGGGCTCCTTCTAATGAAAAACTGTTTTTT	.	TRBV9	TRBJ1-4
CASSTRRGAPDYGYTF	TGTGCCAGTAGTACAAGGCGGGGGGCCCCAGACTATGGCTACACCTTC	.	TRBV19	TRBJ1-2
CASSSGTASNQPQHF	TGTGCCAGCAGTTCCGGGACAGCTAGCAATCAGCCCCAGCATTTT	TRBD1	TRBV28	TRBJ1-5
CASSSRGNTIYF	TGTGCCAGCTCATCCAGGGGAAACACCATATATTTT	.	TRBV18	TRBJ1-3
CASGSGLAGVGETQYF	TGTGCTAGTGGTTCCGGACTAGCGGGAGTTGGGGAGACCCAGTACTTC	TRBD2	TRBV12-5	TRBJ2-5
CASSLHGQGVDAFF	TGTGCCAGCAGTCTACATGGACAGGGGGTAGACGCTTTCTTT	TRBD1	TRBV25-1	TRBJ1-1
CASRMMSVNTGELFF	TGTGCCAGCAGGATGATGTCAGTGAACACCGGGGAGCTGTTTTTT	.	TRBV6-5	TRBJ2-2
CASGGGAPGTQYF	TGTGCCAGCGGCGGGGGGGCCCCCGGTACGCAGTATTTT	TRBD2	TRBV7-9	TRBJ2-3
CASSLLGVGKPGKAFF	TGTGCCAGCAGCTTGCTAGGTGTGGGGAAACCAGGGAAAGCTTTCTTT	.	TRBV5-8	TRBJ1-1
CASSRTGTGGQETQYF	TGCGCCAGCAGCCGAACCGGGACAGGGGGCCAAGAGACCCAGTACTTC	TRBD1	TRBV4-1	TRBJ2-5
CASGGRDFDHYEQYF	TGTGCCAGCGGGGGCAGGGATTTCGACCACTACGAGCAGTACTTC	.	TRBV4-2	TRBJ2-7
CASIKREGLTDTQYF	TGCGCCAGCATCAAGCGGGAGGGCCTTACAGATACGCAGTATTTT	TRBD2	TRBV5-1	TRBJ2-3
CASSRGARGRENEQFF	TGTGCCAGCTCTAGAGGAGCAAGGGGGCGAGAAAATGAGCAGTTCTTC	TRBD1	TRBV7-9	TRBJ2-1
CASSLQGRTEAFF	TGTGCCAGCAGCTTACAGGGGCGCACTGAAGCTTTCTTT	.	TRBV7-9	TRBJ1-1
CASSLSPGGWETQYF	TGTGCCAGCAGTTTAAGCCCAGGGGGATGGGAGACCCAGTACTTC	TRBD1	TRBV27	TRBJ2-5
CASRTGQGGTGELFF	TGTGCCAGCAGAACAGGACAGGGAGGAACCGGGGAGCTGTTTTTT	TRBD1	TRBV19	TRBJ2-2
CASSFRIGDRENYGYTF	TGCGCCAGCAGCTTTCGAATAGGAGACAGGGAGAACTATGGCTACACCTTC	TRBD1	TRBV4-1	TRBJ1-2
CASRKLAANTGELFF	TGTGCCAGCAGGAAATTAGCGGCGAACACCGGGGAGCTGTTTTTT	.	TRBV6-5	TRBJ2-2
CASSQKPTGKNEAFF	TGTGCCAGCAGCCAGAAGCCGACAGGGAAAAATGAAGCTTTCTTT	TRBD1	TRBV6-1	TRBJ1-1
CASFSAGGGEQYF	TGCGCCAGCTTCTCAGCGGGAGGAGGCGAGCAGTACTTC	TRBD2	TRBV10-2	TRBJ2-7
CASSADRNYGYTF	TGTGCCAGCAGCGCTGACAGGAACTATGGCTACACCTTC	.	TRBV7-2	TRBJ1-2
CASCQNKREPTDTQYF	TGTGCCAGCTGTCAGAACAAGCGGGAGCCCACAGATACGCAGTATTTT	TRBD2	TRBV11-2	TRBJ2-3
CASSWRLAGGYNEQFF	TGTGCCAGCAGCTGGAGACTAGCGGGAGGTTACAATGAGCAGTTCTTC	TRBD2	TRBV11-2	TRBJ2-1
CASRGTGNTGELFF	TGCGCCAGCAGGGGGACAGGGAACACCGGGGAGCTGTTTTTT	TRBD1	TRBV10-2	TRBJ2-2
CASSTPPGGAYYGYTF	TGTGCCAGCTCGACACCCCCGGGGGGGGCTTACTATGGCTACACCTTC	.	TRBV18	TRBJ1-2
CASSYSATSRDTQYF	TGTGCCAGCAGTTACTCGGCGACTAGCAGGGATACGCAGTATTTT	TRBD2	TRBV6-5	TRBJ2-3
CASSLSSGTLSYEQYF	TGTGCCAGCAGTTTATCATCCGGGACTCTATCCTACGAGCAGTACTTC	.	TRBV27	TRBJ2-7
CASSLDRVGNQPQHF	TGTGCCAGCAGCTTGGACAGGGTGGGCAATCAGCCCCAGCATTTT	TRBD1	TRBV7-9	TRBJ1-5
CASSLGGGLAGGGETQYF	TGTGCCAGCAGCTTAGGAGGAGGACTAGCGGGGGGAGGAGAGACCCAGTACTTC	TRBD2	TRBV7-7	TRBJ2-5
CAWSVGGRDRAF	TGTGCCTGGAGTGTAGGGGGTAGGGACAGGGCGTTT	TRBD1	TRBV30	TRBJ1-2
CASIRDRDVSEQYF	TGTGCCAGCATCAGGGACAGGGACGTTAGCGAGCAGTACTTC	TRBD1	TRBV7-8	TRBJ2-7
CASNQGTDTYNEQFF	TGTGCCAGCAACCAGGGAACTGATACCTACAATGAGCAGTTCTTC	.	TRBV27	TRBJ2-1